This T cell receptor (beta chain) was observed in a study of blood T cell repertoires in COVID-19. This clone was seen once. The CDR3 is 16 amino acids. CDR1 is SGHRS and CDR2 is YFSETQ in the germline V gene. Trimming at V came to 0 bases and at J to 6 bases, leaving 9 bases not matched to a gene. Assay used: immunoSEQ multiplex PCR; TCRdb lists only in-frame clones, some missing. This table has about 68,000 clones, roughly 86% appearing once. The rearrangement uses TRBV5-1 and TRBJ1-2, with 9 bases fitting TRBD1. The sequence derives from a man between 45 and 60 years old with acute or convalescent COVID-19. Sequenced input: peripheral blood. The CDR3 DNA sequence: TGCGCCAGCAGCTTGGACGCGGACAGGGGATTGAATGGCTACACCTTC. It is translated as CASSLDADRGLNGYTF.